This TCR beta chain came from a study of cytomegalovirus exposure and HLA in healthy donors (dated by TCRdb to the late 2010s). Concerning the study at large: An earlier analysis of several hundred of the donors reported 250 to 350 Gb of sequence data and some 100 million unique TCR beta sequences from about 180 million T cells. An early release that covered about 600 HLA-typed donors contained about 290 gigabases of sequencing data and some 87 million unique TCR sequences. Of the roughly 400 genotyped donors, 81% were placed in the genetic ancestry cluster associated with self-reported Caucasian donors. The study aimed to test whether signatures of past pathogen exposure could be identified by cataloging public T cell receptors. Using immunosequencing, the study profiled T cell repertoires from 666 subjects and related those repertoires to cytomegalovirus serostatus. Along with the 666-subject first cohort, a separate validation cohort of over 90 different subjects was used. High-throughput TCR immunosequencing, statistical association of individual TCRs with disease status, and machine learning were combined to predict cytomegalovirus infection status. In a later analysis, previously published TCR beta repertoires from about 640 donors were re-analyzed and high-resolution HLA genotyping was added so that TCR occurrence patterns could be studied. Rather than drawing on any new phenotypic data, the later analysis identified candidate immune exposures from TCR beta sequences and the way those sequences occurred across donors. An earlier analysis of 587 of the donors applied high-throughput TCR beta sequencing to assess whether each TCR beta V gene segment acted as functional or pseudogenic. Alongside the repertoire data, information on donor age, sex, ethnicity and CMV serostatus was compiled. Genome-wide SNP genotypes for about 55% of the roughly 670 donors were used in a later genetic analysis, which treated that subset as a discovery cohort. All discovery cohort repertoires had been generated using a single sequencing platform. Both class I and class II loci were covered by HLA typing, at four-digit resolution. The number of donors typed differed by locus, with about 629-630 for A, B, C, DRB1 and DQB1, roughly 520 for DQA1, about 610 for DPA1, and some 440 for DPB1. Roughly five DR-DQ haplotypes were handled as single units for association and clustering, since linkage in the cohort was strong. Among several hundred genotyped donors of the cohort, an average of about 220,000 unique TCR beta nucleotide sequences was sequenced per donor, of which about 19% were non-productive.

Overall results and qualifications from the work: In an earlier analysis of several hundred of the donors, most TCR beta V segments were observed in productive rearrangements about 87% or about 30% of the time, broadly matching IMGT annotations. Compared with the approximately 600-donor mean, donors in an Asian-associated ancestry cluster had fewer N-insertions in productive TCRs, according to a later genetic analysis. According to a later analysis, parvovirus B19, influenza, CMV and Epstein-Barr virus appeared linked to several top co-occurrence clusters. A later analysis associated 16,951 TCR beta sequences with specific HLA alleles at a false discovery rate of 0.05. Most CMV-associated TCR beta chains appeared to be HLA-restricted in a later analysis, and the HLA associations seemed to be driven largely by CMV exposure. In the study, 150 to 200 TCR beta chains were listed as associated with cytomegalovirus. The 87-base-pair reads could not distinguish some IMGT-functional V segments, including TRBV6-2 and TRBV6-3, so those segments were excluded. Compared with equally common non-associated chains, HLA-associated TCR beta chains in a later analysis were more clonally expanded and had lower generation probabilities. Because counts were too low, seventeen rarely observed V segments, including chromosome 9 orphons, were left out of the earlier analysis of roughly 600 of the donors. The classifier was reported to diagnose cytomegalovirus status with high specificity and sensitivity in both the original cohort and the validation cohort. CMV serostatus was the only immune exposure information available for the cohort. The cohort was sequenced for TCR beta chains only, and without alpha or paired-chain data the features that could be detected were limited. HLA typing was unavailable for some donors at each locus, so association tests used only the typed subset. A further reported finding was that TCR beta sequences accurately predicted the HLA-A and HLA-B alleles for most subjects in the first cohort. The sequencing pipeline was judged likely to have produced a cluster of highly shared sequence variants as a technical artifact. Across donors, most TCR sequences were observed very rarely, whereas some public TCRs were present in many individuals. In a later genetic analysis, a missense DCLRE1C variant was associated with V-gene and J-gene trimming of TCR beta chains, and the association was replicated in an independent cohort. Correlated functional status among segregating V segments might be attributable to linkage disequilibrium, but an unknown experimental factor could not be ruled out. It was suggested by the authors that the approach could potentially be generalized to other disease states and immunological phenotypes. When HLA alleles, especially DR and DQ, strongly co-occurred, TCR associations were difficult to assign to individual alleles. Presence/absence analyses assumed roughly uniform sequencing depth across donors, an assumption that may not hold. According to a later analysis, TCR association rates differed among HLA loci, with DRB1 alleles showing the most associated TCRs and HLA-C alleles showing the fewest. In vitro tests confirmed that three of the cytomegalovirus-associated TCR beta chains recognize cytomegalovirus antigens.

A word on this clone: There is no known antigen for this receptor. No base-level quality is on record; no much larger clone is a single base apart.

The germline V gene provides CDR1 KGHSH and CDR2 LQKENI. V loses 2 bases of germline sequence and J loses 4 bases, and the interval between the two ends is 9 bases. The CDR3 starts with the cysteine, ends with the phenylalanine, and has 14 residues. The DNA shown is the 42-base CDR3, in frame from base 1. Library generation was performed with the immunoSEQ multiplex PCR assay. For the multiplex PCR, a mixture combining 60 forward primers for TCR Vbeta segments and 13 reverse primers for TCR Jbeta segments was used. The CDR3 region of rearranged TCR beta genes was amplified from genomic DNA by a multiplex PCR assay. The Illumina HiSeq System was used to sequence the amplified TCR beta libraries as 87-base-pair reads. The authors' analysis ran thus. A later analysis tallied 70 million to 100 million unique TCR beta chains across the approximately 670 repertoires, and some 12 million of those chains were shared by two or more donors. Raw reads were error-corrected and collapsed into unique sequences with a nearest-neighbor algorithm that merged closely related sequences to remove PCR and sequencing errors. Alignment of CDR3 sequences to IMGT reference sequences was used to assign V, D and J gene segments. For a sequence to be retained, at least a six-nucleotide match to both a V gene segment and a J gene segment was required. A rearrangement counted as productive if the CDR3 had no stop codons and remained in frame with V and J, and every other rearrangement counted as non-productive. CDR3 was defined according to IMGT convention as the region running from the second conserved V-encoded cysteine to the conserved J-encoded phenylalanine. Sequences without an unambiguous match to a single V gene segment were excluded from the earlier analysis of several hundred of the donors. An earlier analysis of about 590 of the donors classified V segments as functional when productive rearrangements were above 56.7% and as segregating when the standard deviation between donors was above 5%. A statistical classification framework was built for diagnosing cytomegalovirus status from the catalog of TCR beta chain sequences. In a later analysis, TCR nucleotide sequences were compared against IMGT/GENE-DB human TR gene sequences so that V and J genes could be assigned. Using the TCRdist pipeline, a later analysis assigned CDR3 sequences along with most-parsimonious VDJ recombination scenarios. In a later analysis, each TCR beta chain was defined by its CDR3 amino acid sequence together with its V-gene family, and reads without a unique V-gene family were excluded. As a way to deal with suspected cross-contamination and a sequencing artifact, a later analysis dropped approximately 570 nucleotide sequences that were highly shared and had low generation probability. For each public chain, a later analysis derived a clonal expansion index from normalized ranks of inferred template counts within each repertoire. In a later analysis, generation probabilities were computed with a VDJ recombination model fitted to out-of-frame rearrangements, and the resulting probabilities were checked against IGoR. In a later analysis, hypergeometric tests were used to score TCR-TCR, TCR-HLA and TCR-CMV co-occurrence, with a repertoire-size bias correction applied to TCR pairs. False discovery rates were estimated in a later analysis by permuting HLA or CMV assignments 20 times. A later analysis grouped co-occurring TCRs with DBSCAN, adding TCRdist sequence similarity when clustering within HLA-allele-positive subsets. Repertoires with fewer than 30,000 or more than 120,000 public chains, plus five repertoires with anomalous nucleotide sharing, were excluded from co-occurrence clustering. Not all clones reach the TCRdb copy of this immuneACCESS table, which keeps in-frame sequences only. Checked studies attribute under half of the gap to unresolved V genes and leave the rest unexplained. V and J calls plus clone size are reproduced from that table; the DNA served to infer D and trimming. Recorded for this sample are about 130,000 clones; 83% of them occurred a single time. In total, the top ten clones hold roughly 1.2% of the sample.

In total, 500 to 700 healthy bone marrow donors made up the cohort. Cohort members were all nominally healthy when sampled, although unrecorded immune exposures were likely present. The donor tested CMV seronegative, placing the donor among the 300 to 450 seronegative members of the cohort. Every donor gave a peripheral blood sample, and the peripheral blood mononuclear cells from that sample were used for TCR beta sequencing. Genomic DNA extraction from the blood cell samples was performed with the Qiagen DNeasy Blood Extraction Kit. The clonotype originates from a girl under 10 years old in good health and CMV-seronegative. This chain joins TRBV18 to TRBJ1-3, with TRBD1 tentatively as D gene (6 bases match). The sample taken for sequencing was PBMCs. The bases read TGTGCCAGCTCACCAACCGACAGGGGAAACACCATATATTTT. Its coded protein is CASSPTDRGNTIYF.